The next 13 T cell receptor beta chains were all read from a single sample in a study of cytomegalovirus exposure and HLA in healthy donors. 60 Vbeta and 13 Jbeta primers were used in PCR. Some clones are missing from TCRdb's copy, which holds only in-frame ones; the method was immunoSEQ multiplex PCR. This table has fewer than 250,000 clones, roughly 80% appearing once. The sequenced sample was PBMCs. These receptor sequences come from a male donor in good health and CMV-seropositive.

The chain employs TRBV6-1 and TRBJ1-5, with 9 nucleotides matching TRBD1. This CDR3 region has 14 residues. The ends lost 6 bases at V and 2 bases at J; junction bases unmatched: 2. The germline V gene encodes CDR1 MNHNS and CDR2 SASEGT. This CDR3 is CASRRQGGNQPQHF. The CDR3 coding sequence is TGTGCCAGCAGGAGACAGGGGGGCAATCAGCCCCAGCATTTT.

V is TRBV19 and J is TRBJ1-1; D call uncertain. The length of the CDR3 is 14 residues. V lost 8 bases, J lost 1 base, and 14 bases lay in between. Germline values: CDR1 LNHDA, CDR2 SQIVND (reference sequence). CDR3 in amino acids: CASSFRESNTEAFF. The CDR3 bases are TGTGCCAGTTCCTTTCGGGAATCGAACACTGAAGCTTTCTTT.

This rearrangement joins TRBV12-2 to TRBJ2-5; the D call in the table, TRBD2, was not verified against the DNA. TRBV12-2 is a known pseudogene. The CDR3 has 13 residues. This chain's CDR3 is CASRRASQETQYF. The CDR3 nucleotides are TGTGCAAGTCGGCGGGCTTCACAAGAGACCCAGTACTTC.

The genes are TRBV5-4 and TRBJ1-1, with D possibly TRBD1 on 6 matching bases. V was clipped by 3 bases and J by 1 base, with 16 bases between them. CDR1 is SGHNT and CDR2 is YYREEE in the germline V gene (reference sequence). This CDR3 region has 16 residues. The CDR3 sequence: CASSSSPGTKNTEAFF. The CDR3 DNA reads TGTGCCAGCAGCTCCTCCCCCGGGACAAAGAACACTGAAGCTTTCTTT.

This chain uses TRBV5-1 with TRBJ1-1; unclear D gene. The CDR3 runs to 15 residues. Germline V CDR1 and CDR2: SGHRS, YFSETQ. Deletions cut 0 bases from V and 1 base from J, with 10 bases between. In nucleotides, the CDR3 is TGCGCCAGCAGCTTGGGAGAGGGAGGGAACACTGAAGCTTTCTTT. Amino acids: CASSLGEGGNTEAFF. Filled out from reference TRBV5-1 and TRBJ1-1, the complete variable domain reads KAGVTQTPRYLIKTRGQQVTLSCSPISGHRSVSWYQQTPGQGLQFLFEYFSETQRNKGNFPGRFSGRQFSNSRSEMNVSTLELGDSALYLCASSLGEGGNTEAFFGQGTRLTVV.

The chain combines TRBV27 with TRBJ1-6, with 10 bases matching TRBD1. The V gene's germline CDR1 is MNHEY and CDR2 SMNVEV (reference sequence). After removal of 3 bases from V and 7 bases from J, the junction contained 3 bases not matched to a gene. This CDR3 comprises 15 residues. The CDR3 sequence is CASSFLTGGNSPLHF. The CDR3 DNA reads as TGTGCCAGCAGTTTTCTGACAGGGGGCAATTCACCCCTCCACTTT.

J is TRBJ2-5 and V is TRBV7-9; TRBD2 might be the D (6 bases). Trimming took off 3 bases at V and 4 bases at J, with 15 bases between the two ends. This CDR3 has 15 residues. CDR1 SEHNR and CDR2 FQNEAQ come from the germline V gene (reference sequence). CDR3 in amino acids: CASSFGSGRGETQYF. In nucleotides, the CDR3 is TGTGCCAGCAGCTTCGGCAGCGGGCGAGGAGAGACCCAGTACTTC.

CDR3 bases: TGTGCCAGCAGCGTAGCCGTGACAGAGGAAGCTTTCTTT. Translated, it gives CASSVAVTEEAFF. The rearrangement joins TRBV9 to TRBJ1-1; D possibly corresponds to TRBD1 (5 bases). Trimming cost V 0 bases and J 8 bases, with 11 bases left between them. The CDR3 has 13 residues. Germline V CDR1 and CDR2: SGDLS, YYNGEE.

The V gene is TRBV5-3, the J gene TRBJ2-3; TRBD1 might be the D (5 bases). TRBV5-3 is an open reading frame, and its role is uncertain. The CDR3 runs to 19 residues. Trimming took off 0 bases at V and 2 bases at J, with 22 bases between the two ends. As DNA, the CDR3 is TGTGCCAGAAGCTTGGGGCAGGGTGGGGCCGCGATCTACACAGATACGCAGTATTTT. Its translation: CARSLGQGGAAIYTDTQYF.

In this sample, this clone turned up once. The V gene is TRBV5-6, the J gene TRBJ2-5; 13 bases match TRBD2. Germline-derived CDR1 and CDR2 are SGHDT and YYEEEE. V lost 2 bases and J lost 2; bases outside the gene matches: 6. This CDR3 comprises 17 residues. CDR3 residues: CASSLRLAGGLQETQYF. The CDR3 DNA sequence: TGTGCCAGCAGCTTAAGACTAGCGGGGGGCCTTCAAGAGACCCAGTACTTC.

Worth noting for this clone: The junction does not match germline at one end; this may be a read error. This chain joins TRBV5-1 and TRBJ2-1; D may be TRBD1 (6 bases). The germline CDR1 and CDR2 sequences are SGHRS and YFSETQ. This CDR3 contains 15 residues. The CDR3 loop reads CASSLRQGSSNEQFF. The DNA of the CDR3 is TGCGCCAGCAGCTTGCGGCAGGGGTCCTCCAATGAGCAGTTCTTC.

The chain carries TRBV28 and TRBJ2-7; D is perhaps TRBD1 (5 bases). The CDR3 runs 16 residues. Germline loops: CDR1 MDHEN, CDR2 SYDVKM. V lost 3 bases and J lost 3, with 18 bases in between. The CDR3 loop is CASSLRTPLHLYEQYF. The DNA for the CDR3 is TGTGCCAGCAGTTTGAGGACACCGCTACATCTCTACGAGCAGTACTTC. Full variable domain (outside the CDR3, taken from reference TRBV28 and TRBJ2-7): DVKVTQSSRYLVKRTGEKVFLECVQDMDHENMFWYRQDPGLGLRLIYFSYDVKMKEKGDIPEGYSVSREKKERFSLILESASTNQTSMYLCASSLRTPLHLYEQYFGPGTRLTVT.

This clone turned up a few times. V and J are TRBV6-6 and TRBJ1-2, with 9 bases matching TRBD1. Germline V gene data show CDR1 as MNHNY and CDR2 as SVGAGI (reference sequence). The CDR3 length is 13 residues. The J segment lost 6 bases and the V segment lost 2 bases, leaving 1 base of the junction unmatched. CDR3 coding DNA: TGTGCCAGCAGTTACGGGACAGGGCATGGCTACACCTTC. This encodes CASSYGTGHGYTF.